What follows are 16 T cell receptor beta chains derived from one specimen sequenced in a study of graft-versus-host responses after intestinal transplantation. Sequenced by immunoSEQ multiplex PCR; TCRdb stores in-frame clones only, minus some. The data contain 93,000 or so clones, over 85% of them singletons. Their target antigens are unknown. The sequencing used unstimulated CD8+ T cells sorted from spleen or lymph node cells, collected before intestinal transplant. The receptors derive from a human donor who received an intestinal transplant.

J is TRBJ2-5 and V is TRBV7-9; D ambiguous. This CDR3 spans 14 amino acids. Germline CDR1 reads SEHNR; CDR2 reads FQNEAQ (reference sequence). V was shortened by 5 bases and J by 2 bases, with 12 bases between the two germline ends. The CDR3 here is CASSDPRRQETQYF. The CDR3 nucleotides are TGTGCCAGCAGCGACCCAAGAAGGCAAGAGACCCAGTACTTC.

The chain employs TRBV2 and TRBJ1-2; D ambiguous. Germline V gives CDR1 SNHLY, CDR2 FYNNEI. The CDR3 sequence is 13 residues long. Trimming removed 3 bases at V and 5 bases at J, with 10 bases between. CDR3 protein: CASSDPDGYGYTF. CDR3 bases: TGTGCCAGCAGTGATCCGGACGGATATGGCTACACCTTC. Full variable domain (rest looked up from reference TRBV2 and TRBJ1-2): EPEVTQTPSHQVTQMGQEVILRCVPISNHLYFYWYRQILGQKVEFLVSFYNNEISEKSEIFDDQFSVERPDGSNFTLKIRSTKLEDSAMYFCASSDPDGYGYTFGSGTRLTVV.

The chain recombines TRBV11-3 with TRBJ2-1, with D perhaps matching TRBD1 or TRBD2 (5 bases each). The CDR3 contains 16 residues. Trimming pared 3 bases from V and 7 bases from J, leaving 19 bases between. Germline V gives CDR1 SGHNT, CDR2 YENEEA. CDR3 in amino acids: CASSFPGEGRKNEQFF. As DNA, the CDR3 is TGTGCCAGCAGCTTCCCTGGTGAGGGGCGCAAAAATGAGCAGTTCTTC. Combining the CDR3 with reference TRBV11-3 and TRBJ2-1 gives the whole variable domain EAGVVQSPRYKIIEKKQPVAFWCNPISGHNTLYWYLQNLGQGPELLIRYENEEAVDDSQLPKDRFSAERLKGVDSTLKIQPAELGDSAVYLCASSFPGEGRKNEQFFGPGTRLTVL.

This chain's CDR3 is CASSFLSNEQFF. The CDR3 nucleotides read TGCGCCAGCAGCTTCCTAAGTAATGAGCAGTTCTTC. The chain carries TRBV5-1 and TRBJ2-1; D unresolved. V was clipped by 2 bases and J by 7 bases, with 7 bases between them. The germline V gene encodes CDR1 SGHRS and CDR2 YFSETQ. This CDR3 spans 12 amino acids.

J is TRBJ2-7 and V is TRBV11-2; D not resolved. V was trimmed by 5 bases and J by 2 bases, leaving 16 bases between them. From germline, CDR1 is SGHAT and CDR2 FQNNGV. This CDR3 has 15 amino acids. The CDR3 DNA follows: TGTGCCAGCAGCCCAGACGCAGCAGTCACCTACGAGCAGTACTTC. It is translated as CASSPDAAVTYEQYF.

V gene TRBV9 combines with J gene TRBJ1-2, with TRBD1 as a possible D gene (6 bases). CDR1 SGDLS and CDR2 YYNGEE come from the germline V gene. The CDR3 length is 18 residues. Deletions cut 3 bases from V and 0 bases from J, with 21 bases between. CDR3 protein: CASSAHGTLQGANYGYTF. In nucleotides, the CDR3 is TGTGCCAGCAGCGCCCATGGGACACTCCAAGGGGCTAACTATGGCTACACCTTC. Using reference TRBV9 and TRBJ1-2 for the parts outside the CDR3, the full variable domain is DSGVTQTPKHLITATGQRVTLRCSPRSGDLSVYWYQQSLDQGLQFLIQYYNGEERAKGNILERFSAQQFPDLHSELNLSSLELGDSALYFCASSAHGTLQGANYGYTFGSGTRLTVV.

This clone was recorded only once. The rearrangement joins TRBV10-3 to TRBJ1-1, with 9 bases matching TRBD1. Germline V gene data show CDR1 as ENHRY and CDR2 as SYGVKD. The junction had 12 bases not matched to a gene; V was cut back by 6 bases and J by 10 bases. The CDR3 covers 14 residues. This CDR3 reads CAIRNPGQGNGAFF. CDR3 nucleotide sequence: TGTGCCATCAGAAACCCGGGACAGGGAAACGGAGCTTTCTTT.

CDR3 in amino acids: CASRWASGGEQYF. The CDR3 DNA follows: TGTGCCAGCAGGTGGGCGTCCGGTGGCGAGCAGTACTTC. The chain combines TRBV2 with TRBJ2-7; D is uncertain. The CDR3 runs to 13 residues. Deletions cut 6 bases from V and 6 bases from J, with 15 bases between. The germline CDR1 and CDR2 sequences are SNHLY and FYNNEI.

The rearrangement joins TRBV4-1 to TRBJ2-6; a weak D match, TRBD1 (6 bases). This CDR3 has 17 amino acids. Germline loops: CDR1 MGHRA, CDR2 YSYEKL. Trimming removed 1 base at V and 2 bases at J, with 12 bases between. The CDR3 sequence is CASSQAVAGAGANVLTF. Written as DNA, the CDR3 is TGCGCCAGCAGCCAAGCCGTGGCAGGGGCTGGGGCCAACGTCCTGACTTTC.

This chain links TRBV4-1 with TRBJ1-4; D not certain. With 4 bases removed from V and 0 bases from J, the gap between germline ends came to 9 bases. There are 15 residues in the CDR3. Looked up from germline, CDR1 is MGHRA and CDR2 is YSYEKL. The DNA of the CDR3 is TGCGCCAGCAGCCTACGTACATCAACTAATGAAAAACTGTTTTTT. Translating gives CASSLRTSTNEKLFF.

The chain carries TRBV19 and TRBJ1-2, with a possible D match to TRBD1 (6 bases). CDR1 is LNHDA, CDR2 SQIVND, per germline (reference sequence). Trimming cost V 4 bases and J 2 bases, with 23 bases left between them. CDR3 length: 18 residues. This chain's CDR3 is CASSTPDSGANENYGYTF. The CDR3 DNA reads TGTGCCAGTAGTACACCCGATTCGGGGGCCAACGAGAACTATGGCTACACCTTC.

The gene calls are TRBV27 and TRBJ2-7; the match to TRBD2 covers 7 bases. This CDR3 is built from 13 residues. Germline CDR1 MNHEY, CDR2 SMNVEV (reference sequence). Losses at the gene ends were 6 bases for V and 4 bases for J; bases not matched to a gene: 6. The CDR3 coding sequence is TGTGCCAGCAGCGGGGGGTTAGGGTACGAGCAGTACTTC. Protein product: CASSGGLGYEQYF.

CDR3 bases: TGCGCCAGCAGCCAACCCCTTCGGGGTACGGGGCGAGCTTTCTTT. This encodes CASSQPLRGTGRAFF. The V gene is TRBV4-1, the J gene TRBJ1-1; D possibly corresponds to TRBD1 (5 bases). V dropped 2 bases and J dropped 10 bases, with 20 bases sitting between them. The CDR3 sequence is 15 residues long. Germline CDR1 and CDR2: MGHRA and YSYEKL.

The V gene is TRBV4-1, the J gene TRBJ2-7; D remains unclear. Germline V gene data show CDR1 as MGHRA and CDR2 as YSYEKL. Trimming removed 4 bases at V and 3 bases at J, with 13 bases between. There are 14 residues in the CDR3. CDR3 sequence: CASSPVGGRYEQYF. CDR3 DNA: TGCGCCAGCAGCCCCGTGGGTGGACGCTACGAGCAGTACTTC.

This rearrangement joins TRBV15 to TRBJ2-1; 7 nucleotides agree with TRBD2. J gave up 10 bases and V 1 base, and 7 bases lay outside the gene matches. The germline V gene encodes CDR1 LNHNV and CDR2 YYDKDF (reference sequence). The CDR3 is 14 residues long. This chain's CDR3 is CATSRVASGREQFF. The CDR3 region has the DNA TGTGCCACCAGCAGAGTGGCTAGCGGCAGGGAGCAGTTCTTC.

The CDR3 coding sequence is TGTGCCAGCAGCCAAGGGGGGACACTCTACGAGCAGTACTTC. This gives the protein CASSQGGTLYEQYF. The J gene is TRBJ2-7, the V gene TRBV14; the D gene is possibly TRBD1 (6 bases). The CDR3 loop spans 14 amino acids. V was clipped by 1 base and J by 3 bases, with 10 bases between them. The germline V gene encodes CDR1 SGHDN and CDR2 FVKESK.